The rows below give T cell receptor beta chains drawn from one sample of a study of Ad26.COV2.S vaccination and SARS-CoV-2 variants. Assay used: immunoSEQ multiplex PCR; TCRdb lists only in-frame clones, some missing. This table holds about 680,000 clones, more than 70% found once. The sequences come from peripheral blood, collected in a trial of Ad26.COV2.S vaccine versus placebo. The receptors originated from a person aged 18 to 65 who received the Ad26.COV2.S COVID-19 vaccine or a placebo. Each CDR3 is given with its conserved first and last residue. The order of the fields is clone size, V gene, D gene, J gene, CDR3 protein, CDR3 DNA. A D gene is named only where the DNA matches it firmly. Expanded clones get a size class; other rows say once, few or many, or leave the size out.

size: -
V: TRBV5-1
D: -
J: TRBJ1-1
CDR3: CASSLEGRRAEAFF
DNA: TGCGCCAGCAGCTTGGAGGGTCGGCGGGCTGAAGCTTTCTTT

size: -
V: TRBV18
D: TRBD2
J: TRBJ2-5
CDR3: CASSTGIGGRGETQYF
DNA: TGTGCCAGCTCAACAGGTATAGGCGGGAGAGGCGAGACCCAGTACTTC

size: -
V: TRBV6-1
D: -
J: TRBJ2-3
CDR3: CASSEATLGPRRF
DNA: TGTGCCAGCAGTGAAGCGACCCTCGGCCCCCGGCGTTTT

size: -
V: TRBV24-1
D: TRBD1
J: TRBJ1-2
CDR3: CATSDLGQGAGGYTF
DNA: TGTGCCACCAGTGATTTGGGGCAGGGGGCTGGTGGCTACACCTTC

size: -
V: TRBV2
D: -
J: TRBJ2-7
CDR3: CASTRAGGSYEQYF
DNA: TGTGCCAGCACCAGAGCGGGCGGTTCCTACGAGCAGTACTTC

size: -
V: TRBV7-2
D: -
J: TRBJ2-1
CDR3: CASSFGLEQFF
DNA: TGTGCCAGCAGCTTCGGACTCGAGCAGTTCTTC

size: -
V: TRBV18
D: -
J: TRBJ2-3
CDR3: CASSPRAYADTQYF
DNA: TGTGCCAGCTCACCACGCGCCTACGCAGATACGCAGTATTTT

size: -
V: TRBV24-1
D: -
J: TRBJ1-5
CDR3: CATSPDRYSNQPQHF
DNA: TGTGCCACCAGCCCAGACAGATATAGCAATCAGCCCCAGCATTTT

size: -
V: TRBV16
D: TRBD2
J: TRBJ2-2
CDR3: CASSQSVVGLAGTGELFF
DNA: TGTGCCAGCAGCCAATCTGTCGTGGGACTAGCGGGAACCGGGGAGCTGTTTTTT

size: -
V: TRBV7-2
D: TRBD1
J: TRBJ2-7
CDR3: CASSFLQGAGYEQYF
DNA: TGTGCCAGCAGCTTCCTACAGGGGGCGGGGTACGAGCAGTACTTC

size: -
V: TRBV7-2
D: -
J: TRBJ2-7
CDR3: CASSVGGSSYEQYF
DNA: TGTGCCAGCAGCGTCGGGGGCAGCTCCTACGAGCAGTACTTC

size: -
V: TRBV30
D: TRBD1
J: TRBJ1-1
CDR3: CALYRGRGTEAFF
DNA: TGTGCCTTGTACAGGGGGCGCGGGACTGAAGCTTTCTTT

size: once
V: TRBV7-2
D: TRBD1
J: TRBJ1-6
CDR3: CASSSQGTNNSPLHF
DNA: TGTGCCAGCAGCTCACAGGGGACGAATAATTCACCCCTCCACTTT

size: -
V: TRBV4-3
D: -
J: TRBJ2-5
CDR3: CASSQDWPPGSRGETQYF
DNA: TGCGCCAGCAGCCAAGATTGGCCCCCAGGGAGTCGCGGAGAGACCCAGTACTTC

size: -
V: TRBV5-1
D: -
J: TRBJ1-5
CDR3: CASREGVNQPQHF
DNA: TGCGCCAGCAGAGAAGGAGTGAATCAGCCCCAGCATTTT

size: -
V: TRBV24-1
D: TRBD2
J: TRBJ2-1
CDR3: CATSDPGLAGNNEQFF
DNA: TGTGCCACCAGTGACCCGGGACTAGCGGGAAACAATGAGCAGTTCTTC